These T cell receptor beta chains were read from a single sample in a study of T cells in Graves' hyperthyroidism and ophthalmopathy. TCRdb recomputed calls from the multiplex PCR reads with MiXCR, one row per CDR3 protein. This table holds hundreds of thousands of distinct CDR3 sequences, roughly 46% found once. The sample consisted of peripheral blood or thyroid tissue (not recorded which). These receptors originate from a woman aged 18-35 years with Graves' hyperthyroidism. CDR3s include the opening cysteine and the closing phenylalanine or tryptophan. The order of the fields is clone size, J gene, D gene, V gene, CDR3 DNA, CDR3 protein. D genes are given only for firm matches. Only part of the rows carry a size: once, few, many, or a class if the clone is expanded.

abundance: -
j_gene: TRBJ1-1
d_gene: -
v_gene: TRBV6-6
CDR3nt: TGTGCCAGCAGGACGACAGGTGCGAAGGGTGAAGCTTTCTTT
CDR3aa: CASRTTGAKGEAFF

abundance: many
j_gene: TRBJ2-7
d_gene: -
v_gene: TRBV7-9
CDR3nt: TGTGCCAGCAGCCTTCGGACATCCTACGAGCAGTACTTC
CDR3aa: CASSLRTSYEQYF

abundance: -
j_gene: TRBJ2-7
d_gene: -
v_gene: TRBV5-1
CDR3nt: TGCGCCAGCAGCTTGGTAGTTAGGCGACCTGCTCCCGAGCAGTACTTC
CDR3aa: CASSLVVRRPAPEQYF

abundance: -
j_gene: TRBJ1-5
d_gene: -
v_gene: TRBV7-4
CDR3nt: TGTGCCAGCAGCTTAGCCCACAAAGGACAGCTCAATCAGCCCCAGCATTTT
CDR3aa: CASSLAHKGQLNQPQHF

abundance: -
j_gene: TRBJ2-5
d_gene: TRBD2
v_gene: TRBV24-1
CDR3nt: TGTGCCACCAGTGAGGGAGCGACTAGCGGAGAAGAGACCCAGTACTTC
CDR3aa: CATSEGATSGEETQYF

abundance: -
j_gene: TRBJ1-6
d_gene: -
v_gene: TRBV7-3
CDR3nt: TGTGCCAGCAGCCCATCGGCGGGATCACCCCTCCACTTT
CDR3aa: CASSPSAGSPLHF

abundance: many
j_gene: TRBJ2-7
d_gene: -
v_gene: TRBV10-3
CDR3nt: TGTGCCAGCAGGGACACCTCCTACGAGCAGTACTTC
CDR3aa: CASRDTSYEQYF

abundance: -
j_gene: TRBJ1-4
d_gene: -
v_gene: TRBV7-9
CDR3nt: TGTGCCAGCAGCTTAGACAGCCTTGAAAAACTGTTTTTT
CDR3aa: CASSLDSLEKLFF

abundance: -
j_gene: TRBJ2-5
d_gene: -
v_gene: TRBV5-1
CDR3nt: TGCGCCAGCTGGGCTTTGACCCAAGAGACCCAGTACTTC
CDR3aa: CASWALTQETQYF

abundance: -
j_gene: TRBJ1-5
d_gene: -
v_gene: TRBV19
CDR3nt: TGTGCCAGTAATGGGGAAACTAATCAGCCCCAGCATTTT
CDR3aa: CASNGETNQPQHF

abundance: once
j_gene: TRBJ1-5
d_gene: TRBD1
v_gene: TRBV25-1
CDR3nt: TGTGCCAGCAGCCATCCGGGACAGGGTTATAGCAATCAGCCCCAGCATTTT
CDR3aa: CASSHPGQGYSNQPQHF

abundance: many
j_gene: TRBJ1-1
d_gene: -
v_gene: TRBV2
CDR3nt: TGTGCCAGCAAAGGGGCGGAGGGCACTGAAGCTTTCTTT
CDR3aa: CASKGAEGTEAFF

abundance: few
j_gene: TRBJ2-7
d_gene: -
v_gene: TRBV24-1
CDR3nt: TGTGCCACCAGTATGGGGGGTGCGAGGGCCTACGAGCAGTACTTC
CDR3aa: CATSMGGARAYEQYF

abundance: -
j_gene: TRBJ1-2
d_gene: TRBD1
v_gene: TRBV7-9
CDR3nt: TGTGCCAGCAGCTCTGGACAGGAGGGCTACACCTTC
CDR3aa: CASSSGQEGYTF

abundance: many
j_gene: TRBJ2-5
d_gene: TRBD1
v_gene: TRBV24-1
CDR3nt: TGTGCCACCAGTGATCCGACAGGGACAGAGACCCAGTACTTC
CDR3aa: CATSDPTGTETQYF

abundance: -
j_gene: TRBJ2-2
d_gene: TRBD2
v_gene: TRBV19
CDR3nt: TGTGCCAGTAGTATATCCTTACTTAGCGGGCGGCGGGGCACCGGGGAGCTGTTTTTT
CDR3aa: CASSISLLSGRRGTGELFF

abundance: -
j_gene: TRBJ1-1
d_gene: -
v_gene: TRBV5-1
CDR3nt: TGCGCCAGCAGCTTGGGCAGACACTTAAACACTGAAGCTTTCTTT
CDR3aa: CASSLGRHLNTEAFF

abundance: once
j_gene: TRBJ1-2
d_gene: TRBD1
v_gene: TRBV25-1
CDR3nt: TGTGCCAGCAGACCCGGACAGGGCTTTCATGGCTACACCTTC
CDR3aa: CASRPGQGFHGYTF

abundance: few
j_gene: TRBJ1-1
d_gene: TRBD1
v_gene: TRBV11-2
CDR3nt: TGCGCCAGCACCCTGCGAGCAGGGGGCACTGAAGCTTTCTTT
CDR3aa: CASTLRAGGTEAFF

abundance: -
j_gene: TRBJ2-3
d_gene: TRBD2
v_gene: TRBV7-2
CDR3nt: TGTGCCAGCAGCCCGATAGCGGGAGGGGGCACAGATACGCAGTATTTT
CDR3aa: CASSPIAGGGTDTQYF

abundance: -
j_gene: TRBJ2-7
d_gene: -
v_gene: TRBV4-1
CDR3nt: TGTGCCAGCAGCCGGGACCGTCCCTACGAGCAGTACTTC
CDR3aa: CASSRDRPYEQYF

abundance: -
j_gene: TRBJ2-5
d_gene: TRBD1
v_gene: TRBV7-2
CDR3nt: TGTGCCAGCAACCCCGAGCCGACAGGGGCCGGGGAGACCCAGTACTTC
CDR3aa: CASNPEPTGAGETQYF

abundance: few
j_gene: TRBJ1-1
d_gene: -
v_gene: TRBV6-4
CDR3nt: TGTGCCAGCAGTTACTCGGTCAGAATTGCTTTCTTT
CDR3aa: CASSYSVRIAFF

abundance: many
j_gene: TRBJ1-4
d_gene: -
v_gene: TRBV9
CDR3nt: TGTGCCAGCAGCGTAGCGGCGGACGCAACTAATGAAAAACTGTTTTTT
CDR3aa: CASSVAADATNEKLFF

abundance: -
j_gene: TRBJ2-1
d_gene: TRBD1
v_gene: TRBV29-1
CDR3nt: TGCAGCGTTCGGACAGGTTCCTACAATGAGCAGTTCTTC
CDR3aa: CSVRTGSYNEQFF

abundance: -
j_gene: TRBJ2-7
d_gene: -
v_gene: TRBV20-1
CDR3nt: TGCAGTGCTATTGGCTTACCCGGGACGGAGGCCTACGAGCAGTACTTC
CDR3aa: CSAIGLPGTEAYEQYF

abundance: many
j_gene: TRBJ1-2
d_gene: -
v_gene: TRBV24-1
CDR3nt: TGTGCCACCAGTGATCGCACAGGGAACTATGGCTACACCTTC
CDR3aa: CATSDRTGNYGYTF

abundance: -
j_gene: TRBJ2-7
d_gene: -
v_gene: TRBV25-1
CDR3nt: TGTGCCGGGGGACCTTGGGACTACGAGCAGTACTTC
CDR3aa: CAGGPWDYEQYF

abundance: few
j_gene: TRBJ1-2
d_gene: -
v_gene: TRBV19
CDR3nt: TGTGCCAGTAGCCCGGGACGGGGTTCTAACTATGGCTACACCTTC
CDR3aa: CASSPGRGSNYGYTF

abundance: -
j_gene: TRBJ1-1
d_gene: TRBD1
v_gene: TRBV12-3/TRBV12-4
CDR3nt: TGTGCCAGCGGGGCTTGGGACAGCGCTTTCTTT
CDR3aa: CASGAWDSAFF

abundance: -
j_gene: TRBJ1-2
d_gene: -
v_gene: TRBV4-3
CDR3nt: TGCGCTAGCAGCCATGAGACAGGAAGTTTTGACTATGGCTACACCTTC
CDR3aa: CASSHETGSFDYGYTF

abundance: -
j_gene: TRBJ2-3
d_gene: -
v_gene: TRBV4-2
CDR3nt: TGTGCCAGCAGTCGAGGCCTTGGGGATACGCAGTATTTT
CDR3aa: CASSRGLGDTQYF

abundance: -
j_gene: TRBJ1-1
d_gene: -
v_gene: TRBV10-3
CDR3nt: TGTGCCATCAGTGAGTCGACGGGCATGAACACTGAAGCTTTCTTT
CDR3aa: CAISESTGMNTEAFF